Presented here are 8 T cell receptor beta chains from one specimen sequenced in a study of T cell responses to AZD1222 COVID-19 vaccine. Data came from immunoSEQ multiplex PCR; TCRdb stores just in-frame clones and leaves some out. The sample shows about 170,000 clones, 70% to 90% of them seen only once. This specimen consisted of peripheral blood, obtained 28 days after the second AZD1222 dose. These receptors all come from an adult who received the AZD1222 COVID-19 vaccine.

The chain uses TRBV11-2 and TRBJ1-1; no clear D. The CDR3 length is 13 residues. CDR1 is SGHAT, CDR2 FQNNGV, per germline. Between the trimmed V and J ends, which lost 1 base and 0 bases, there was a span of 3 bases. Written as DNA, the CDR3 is TGTGCCAGCAGCTTAGGTGTGAACACTGAAGCTTTCTTT. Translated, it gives CASSLGVNTEAFF. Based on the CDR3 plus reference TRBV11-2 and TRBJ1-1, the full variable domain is EAGVAQSPRYKIIEKRQSVAFWCNPISGHATLYWYQQILGQGPKLLIQFQNNGVVDDSQLPKDRFSAERLKGVDSTLKIQPAKLEDSAVYLCASSLGVNTEAFFGQGTRLTVV.

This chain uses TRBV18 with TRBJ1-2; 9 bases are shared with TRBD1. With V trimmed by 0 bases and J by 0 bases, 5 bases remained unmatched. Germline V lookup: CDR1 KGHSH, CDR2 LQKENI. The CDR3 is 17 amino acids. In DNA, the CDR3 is TGTGCCAGCTCACCACCCGGGACAGGGACCGCTAACTATGGCTACACCTTC. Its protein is CASSPPGTGTANYGYTF.

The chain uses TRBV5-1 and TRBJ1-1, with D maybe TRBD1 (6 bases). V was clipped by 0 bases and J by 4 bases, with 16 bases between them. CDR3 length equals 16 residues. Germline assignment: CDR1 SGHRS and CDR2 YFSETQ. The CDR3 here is CASSLEAGGSGTEAFF. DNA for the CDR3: TGCGCCAGCAGCTTGGAGGCGGGGGGCTCCGGCACTGAAGCTTTCTTT. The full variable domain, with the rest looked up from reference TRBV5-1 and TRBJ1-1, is KAGVTQTPRYLIKTRGQQVTLSCSPISGHRSVSWYQQTPGQGLQFLFEYFSETQRNKGNFPGRFSGRQFSNSRSEMNVSTLELGDSALYLCASSLEAGGSGTEAFFGQGTRLTVV.

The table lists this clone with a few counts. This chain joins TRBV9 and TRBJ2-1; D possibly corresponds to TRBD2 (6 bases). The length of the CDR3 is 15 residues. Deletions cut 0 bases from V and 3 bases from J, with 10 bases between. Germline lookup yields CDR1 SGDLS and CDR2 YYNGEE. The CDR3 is CASSVGRGDYNEQFF. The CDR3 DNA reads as TGTGCCAGCAGCGTAGGGCGGGGAGACTACAATGAGCAGTTCTTC.

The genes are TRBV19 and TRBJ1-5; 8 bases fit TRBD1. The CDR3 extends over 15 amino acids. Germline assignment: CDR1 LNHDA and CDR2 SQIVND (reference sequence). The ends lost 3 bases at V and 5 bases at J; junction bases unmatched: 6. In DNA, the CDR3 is TGTGCCAGTAGTATGACAGGGGTTGGGTATCAGCCCCAGCATTTT. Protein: CASSMTGVGYQPQHF.

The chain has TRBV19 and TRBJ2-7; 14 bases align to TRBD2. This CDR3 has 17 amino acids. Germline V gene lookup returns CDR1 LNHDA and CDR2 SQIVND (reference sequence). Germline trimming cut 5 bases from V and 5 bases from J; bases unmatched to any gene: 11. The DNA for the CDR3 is TGTGCCAGTAGTCTGACTAGCGGGGGGGCCTCTTTGGACGAGCAGTACTTC. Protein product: CASSLTSGGASLDEQYF.

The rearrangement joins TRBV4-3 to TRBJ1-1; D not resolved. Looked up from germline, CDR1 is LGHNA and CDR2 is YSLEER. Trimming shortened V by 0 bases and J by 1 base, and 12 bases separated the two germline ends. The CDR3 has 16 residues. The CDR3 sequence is CASSQDDVRKNTEAFF. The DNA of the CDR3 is TGCGCCAGCAGCCAAGATGACGTCAGGAAGAACACTGAAGCTTTCTTT.

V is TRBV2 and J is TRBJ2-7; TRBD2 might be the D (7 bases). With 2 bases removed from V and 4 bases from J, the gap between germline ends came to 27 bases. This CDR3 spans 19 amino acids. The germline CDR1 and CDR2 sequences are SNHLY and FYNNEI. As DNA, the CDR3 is TGTGCCAGCAGTGAATCCCAGGTCTCCAAGGGGGGGATCTTATACGAGCAGTACTTC. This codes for CASSESQVSKGGILYEQYF.